This entry concerns a single TCR beta chain. This record comes from a study of human T cells and chemical hapten exposure. The library labeled individual cDNA molecules by adding unique molecular identifiers to them. One entry per CDR3 protein, called by TCRdb with MiXCR from the RACE reads. The sample lists 180,000 or so distinct CDR3 sequences, roughly 15% occurring once. Indicated time point: patch test 1, 2 weeks after DPC sensitization. The treatment here: therapeutic diphenylcyclopropenone sensitization with weekly scalp DPC. J gave up 0 bases and V 5 bases, and 4 bases lay outside the gene matches. The CDR3 runs 15 residues.

The chain is built from TRBV12-3 or TRBV12-4 and TRBJ1-3; 7 positions agree with TRBD1. This receptor was taken from a woman aged 25 to 39 with alopecia areata. Some clones in this sample may be carry-over from other donors' samples. The input for sequencing was whole blood, taken in connection with sensitization to the hapten diphenylcyclopropenone (DPC). CDR3 residues: CASSRTGSSGNTIYF. CDR3 in DNA: TGTGCCAGCAGTCGGACAGGAAGCTCTGGAAACACCATATATTTT.